This T cell receptor beta chain derives from a study of CD8 T cell repertoires and HIV-1 epitope variants. Libraries were prepared by immunoSEQ multiplex PCR; TCRdb keeps only in-frame clonotypes and omits some of them. In the table there are about 3,100 clones, 60% to 80% of which are singletons. V lost 0 bases, J lost 3 bases, and 3 bases stayed unmatched. CDR1 is SGHTS and CDR2 is YDEGEE in the germline V gene. This CDR3 contains 15 residues. The study, taken as a whole, reports: No clonotypes responded to the TAALDMSHF plasma variant; five or six recognized KF9, one HW9. Six of nine antigen-specific clonotypes appeared cross-reactive to autologous or escape variants.

For this clone: What it binds is unknown.

The chain recombines TRBV5-8 with TRBJ1-2; the match to TRBD1 covers 9 bases. The sequenced sample was cultured CD8+ T cells derived from PBMCs. The clonotype originates from a male donor with HIV. CDR3 sequence (DNA): TGTGCCAGCAGCTTGGGACAGGGGGTCGACTATGGCTACACCTTC. Protein product: CASSLGQGVDYGYTF.